One sample yielded the 29 T cell receptor beta chains listed below, sequenced in a study of tumor-infiltrating lymphocytes in primary liver carcinoma. A primer in the constant region served to generate TCR beta cDNA from 450 to 600 ng of total RNA. Three nested multiplex PCR rounds, a slightly modified ARM-PCR method, built the TCR beta libraries. The first two PCR rounds used TRBV1-TRBV30 forward primers with a C-beta reverse primer, roughly 10 cycles each. In TCRdb, the multiplex PCR reads were re-called with MiXCR into one record per CDR3 protein. The sample lists fewer than 40,000 distinct CDR3 sequences, about 71% occurring once. Each 20-30 mg portion of unsorted bulk tissue served as the source for co-extraction of RNA and DNA. Material for sequencing was liver tumor tissue from sampling region 3. Subset noted: tumor region T3, left-lateral pole. The receptors stem from a woman aged 30 to 39 with primary liver carcinoma and hepatitis B virus infection.

Remarks on this clonotype: Since a much larger clone is just one base distant, this may be a read error. V gene TRBV6-5 combines with J gene TRBJ2-1, with D perhaps TRBD1 (6 bases). The CDR3 extends over 13 amino acids. Germline CDR1 and CDR2: MNHEY and SVGAGI. The CDR3 is CASNSLRGNDQFF. The CDR3 nucleotides read TGTGCCAGCAACTCCCTTAGGGGGAATGATCAGTTCTTC.

Notes on this clonotype: One junction end disagrees with the germline gene, perhaps due to a read error. The J gene is TRBJ2-1, the V gene TRBV4-2; 7 bases line up with TRBD2. The length of the CDR3 is 13 residues. CDR1 and CDR2 from the germline V gene are LGHNA and YNFKEQ. The CDR3 DNA is TGTGCCAGCGGCGGGAGCTCATGTTCTGAGCGGTCCTTC. Encoded protein: CASGGSSCSERSF.

As to this clonotype: Germline is not matched at one junction end, which may reflect a read error. The V gene is TRBV12-3 or TRBV12-4, the J gene TRBJ2-5; D is perhaps TRBD2 (6 bases). This CDR3 is built from 15 residues. The CDR3 protein is CAGSTHHGSEETQYF. In DNA, the CDR3 is TGTGCCGGCAGCACCCACCACGGGAGCGAAGAGACCCAGTATTTC.

This clonotype appeared once. A much more abundant neighbour one base away suggests this may be a read error. The chain combines TRBV30 with TRBJ2-1, with 7 nucleotides matching TRBD1. This CDR3 region has 13 residues. Germline CDR1 reads GTSNPN; CDR2 reads SVGIG (reference sequence). The CDR3 DNA reads TGTGTCTGTGCCGGGACAGCCTACAATGAGCAGTTCTTC. The encoded protein is CVCAGTAYNEQFF.

This clonotype was observed a single time. The rearrangement links TRBV11-2 to TRBJ2-7; D ambiguous. This CDR3 contains 13 residues. Germline lookup yields CDR1 SGHAT and CDR2 FQNNGV. The CDR3 nucleotides read TGTGTCAACAGCTTACCAAATGCCTACGAGCAGTACTTC. Translating it yields CVNSLPNAYEQYF.

Remarks on this clonotype: Since a much larger clone is just one base distant, this may be a read error. V gene TRBV20-1 combines with J gene TRBJ2-7; 9 bases are shared with TRBD1. CDR1 and CDR2 (germline): DFQATT, SNEGSKA (reference sequence). Unmatched junction bases numbered 7, after V lost 7 bases and J lost 3 bases. This CDR3 contains 13 residues. The DNA for the CDR3 is TGCAGTGTTAACCGGGACAGGGTCTACGAGCAGTACTTC. Translated: CSVNRDRVYEQYF.

As for this clonotype: An end of the junction does not agree with germline; a read error may underlie this. The genes are TRBV12-3 or TRBV12-4 and TRBJ2-1; possible D gene TRBD2, 6 bases. CDR3 length: 12 amino acids. The CDR3 here is CTSSLAENEQFF. CDR3 bases: TGCACCAGTAGTTTAGCGGAGAATGAGCAGTTCTTC.

Points on this clonotype: This CDR3 fails to terminate in the conserved phenylalanine or tryptophan, so it likely reflects a read error. This sequence joins TRBV7-9 and TRBJ2-7; D is uncertain. The germline CDR1 and CDR2 sequences are SEHNR and FQNEAQ (reference sequence). Trimming left V 5 bases short and J 2 bases short, with 13 bases between. The CDR3 contains 14 residues. For the CDR3, the DNA is TGTGCCAGCAGCCATAGCCCGACGGCCTACGAGCAGTACATC. Protein sequence: CASSHSPTAYEQYI.

Note on this clonotype: The junction departs from germline at one end; a sequencing error may be responsible. V gene TRBV7-9 combines with J gene TRBJ2-2; D not certain. This CDR3 has 12 residues. Germline loops: CDR1 SEHNR, CDR2 FQNEAQ (reference sequence). The CDR3 nucleotides read TGTGTCAGCAGTTCAAGAGGCGGGGAGCTGTTTTTT. Its translation: CVSSSRGGELFF.

The rearrangement links TRBV13 to TRBJ1-1; possibly TRBD1 for D (5 bases). Deletions cut 0 bases from V and 5 bases from J, with 19 bases between. Germline V gene lookup returns CDR1 PRHDT and CDR2 FYEKMQ (reference sequence). The CDR3 consists of 17 residues. The CDR3 is CASSLGGFCIGGTEAFF. DNA for the CDR3: TGTGCCAGCAGCTTAGGAGGGTTTTGTATTGGGGGTACTGAAGCTTTCTTT.

The chain employs TRBV4-1 and TRBJ2-4, with TRBD1 as a possible D gene (6 bases). This CDR3 has 16 residues. Germline values: CDR1 MGHRA, CDR2 YSYEKL. CDR3 nucleotide sequence: TGCGGCAGTAGCCCGGAGATGAATAGGGACACGAGCAAGTGGTACTTC. Protein: CGSSPEMNRDTSKWYF.

As for this clonotype: The junction and the germline gene differ at one end; a read error may be behind it. The chain employs TRBV6-2 or TRBV6-3 and TRBJ2-2; D might be TRBD2 (5 bases). The germline V gene encodes CDR1 MNHEY and CDR2 SVGEGT. The CDR3 runs to 17 residues. The CDR3 DNA reads as TGTGCCAGCAGTTGTCTCCCTAGCAGGAGAAACCCCGGGGAGCTGTTATTT. This translates into CASSCLPSRRNPGELLF.

This clonotype was found many times. V and J are TRBV2 and TRBJ2-7, with D possibly being TRBD1 (5 bases). The CDR3 extends over 14 amino acids. From germline, CDR1 is SNHLY and CDR2 FYNNEI. The germline V and J ends were trimmed by 10 bases and 5 bases, with 21 bases remaining between them. CDR3 coding DNA: TGTGCCACCGAAGCCCGGCAGGGCGTCCACGAGCAGTACTTC. The encoded protein is CATEARQGVHEQYF.

Relative to its sample, this clonotype is medium-sized. The chain employs TRBV11-2 and TRBJ2-1, with TRBD2 as a possible D gene (5 bases). This CDR3 is built from 14 residues. V dropped 6 bases and J dropped 10 bases, with 19 bases sitting between them. From germline, CDR1 is SGHAT and CDR2 FQNNGV. Here the CDR3 reads CASSPDSRYREQFF. The CDR3 DNA sequence: TGTGCCAGCAGTCCGGACTCGAGGTATAGGGAGCAGTTCTTC. Supplemented by reference TRBV11-2 and TRBJ2-1, the full variable domain reads EAGVAQSPRYKIIEKRQSVAFWCNPISGHATLYWYQQILGQGPKLLIQFQNNGVVDDSQLPKDRFSAERLKGVDSTLKIQPAKLEDSAVYLCASSPDSRYREQFFGPGTRLTVL.

Concerning this clonotype itself: The germline gene is not matched at one end of the junction; a read error may be the cause. The rearrangement joins TRBV29-1 to TRBJ2-2; D perhaps matches TRBD2 (7 bases). Per germline, CDR1 SQVTM and CDR2 ANQGSEA. This CDR3 is 12 amino acids long. The CDR3 DNA follows: TGTAGCGTTGTGGCATGGGAGGGGGAACTGTTTTTT. Amino acids: CSVVAWEGELFF.

A word on this clonotype: This may stem from a read error, because a much larger clone lies one nucleotide away. The missing conserved phenylalanine or tryptophan at the end of this CDR3 makes a read error likely. The genes are TRBV10-2 and TRBJ2-2; D not resolved. Trimming removed 3 bases at V and 4 bases at J, with 6 bases between. The germline V gene encodes CDR1 WSHSY and CDR2 SAAADI. The CDR3 loop spans 13 amino acids. The CDR3 spells CASSDRTTGELFV. The DNA for the CDR3 is TGCGCCAGCAGTGACCGTACCACCGGGGAGCTGTTTGTT.

Comment on this clonotype: One junction end disagrees with the germline gene, perhaps due to a read error. This chain joins TRBV11-2 and TRBJ2-5, with 7 positions matching TRBD1. Germline V gene lookup returns CDR1 SGHAT and CDR2 FQNNGV. The CDR3 extends over 17 amino acids. CDR3 DNA: TGTGTCAGCAGCCCCCCTAGACAGGGAGTTGGGAATGAGACCCAGTACTTC. Encoded protein: CVSSPPRQGVGNETQYF.

A remark on this clonotype: A read error may explain this, as a much larger clone is one base away. CDR3 nucleotides: TGCAGCGCTACGACTAGCGATCATGAGCAGTTCTTC. The encoded protein is CSATTSDHEQFF. The chain couples TRBV29-1 to TRBJ2-1, with 8 bases identical to TRBD2. Germline-derived CDR1 and CDR2 are SQVTM and ANQGSEA. This CDR3 is built from 12 residues. The V segment lost 7 bases and the J segment 8 bases; nucleotides outside the gene matches: 7.

A word on this clonotype: It may be a read error: a sequence one base away is much more abundant. The chain has TRBV11-1 and TRBJ2-5, with D unclear. Trimming left V 1 base short and J 4 bases short, with 16 bases between. Germline-derived CDR1 and CDR2 are SGHAT and FQDESV (reference sequence). CDR3 size: 16 residues. In DNA, the CDR3 is TGTGCCAGCAGCTTAGGATCGGACGCCTCAGTAGAGACCCAGTACTTC. It yields the protein CASSLGSDASVETQYF. The whole variable domain, remainder taken from reference TRBV11-1 and TRBJ2-5, is EAEVAQSPRYKITEKSQAVAFWCDPISGHATLYWYRQILGQGPELLVQFQDESVVDDSQLPKDRFSAERLKGVDSTLKIQPAELGDSAMYLCASSLGSDASVETQYFGPGTRLLVL.

The table lists this clonotype with a few counts. This may be a read error, as it is one base from a much larger clone. Given the absence of the conserved phenylalanine or tryptophan at the CDR3 end, a read error is likely. This rearrangement joins TRBV19 to TRBJ2-1; the D gene could be TRBD1 or TRBD2 (5 bases each). The V end lost 5 bases, the J end lost 8 bases, and 7 bases lay between the germline ends. CDR3 length: 11 amino acids. The germline V gene has CDR1 LNHDA and CDR2 SQIVND (reference sequence). Written as DNA, the CDR3 is TGTGCCAGTAGTGGGGGTCATGAGCAGTTCTAC. Protein product: CASSGGHEQFY.

The chain combines TRBV7-8 with TRBJ2-7; D is ambiguous. Trimming stripped 4 bases from V and 0 bases from J, with 22 bases between. The CDR3 spans 18 residues. Germline V CDR1 and CDR2: SGHVS, FQNEAQ. CDR3 sequence reads: CASSSGRSRSMNSYEQYF. In DNA form, the CDR3 reads TGTGCCAGCAGCTCGGGTCGCAGTCGTTCTATGAACTCCTACGAGCAGTACTTC.

As to this clonotype: The CDR3 does not close with the conserved phenylalanine or tryptophan, likely indicating a read error. The rearrangement joins TRBV11-2 to TRBJ2-3, with D perhaps given as TRBD1 or TRBD2 (7 bases each). The CDR3 has 17 amino acids. Germline V gene data show CDR1 as SGHAT and CDR2 as FQNNGV. V was pared by 5 bases and J by 2 bases, with 20 bases between. CDR3 loop: CASSRRGGGSLTDTQYL. The CDR3 coding sequence is TGTGCCAGCAGCCGTCGAGGGGGCGGGAGCCTCACAGATACGCAGTATTTA.

CDR3 in amino acids: CASSTSLVGGYNEQFF. DNA of the CDR3: TGTGCCAGCAGTACCTCTCTAGTGGGAGGATATAATGAGCAGTTCTTC. V usage is TRBV11-2 and J usage is TRBJ2-1, with D possibly matching TRBD2 (6 bases). CDR3 length: 16 residues. The germline CDR1 and CDR2 sequences are SGHAT and FQNNGV. The germline V and J ends were trimmed by 6 bases and 7 bases, with 22 bases remaining between them.

The rearrangement joins TRBV11-2 to TRBJ1-4, with D perhaps TRBD1 (5 bases). The CDR3 runs 12 residues. V was shortened by 11 bases and J by 10 bases, with 17 bases between the two germline ends. Germline V gene data show CDR1 as SGHAT and CDR2 as FQNNGV. DNA of the CDR3: TGTGCCCGCAACCCCGGGGGGGGAAAACTGTTTTTT. Amino acid sequence: CARNPGGGKLFF.

In its sample, this clonotype was seen once. The junction departs from the called germline gene at one end, perhaps through a read error. V and J are TRBV11-2 and TRBJ2-1; D gene unclear. The germline CDR1 and CDR2 sequences are SGHAT and FQNNGV. The CDR3 totals 17 residues. DNA of the CDR3: TGTGCCAGGAGCTTTACCCCACCGAGGAGCTCCTACAATGAGCAGTTCTTC. Its translation is CARSFTPPRSSYNEQFF.

The chain links TRBV5-6 to TRBJ2-2, with D unresolved. The V and J ends lost 3 bases and 1 base respectively, with 7 bases between them. The germline gives CDR1 SGHDT, CDR2 YYEEEE. This CDR3 comprises 14 residues. The CDR3 DNA is TGTGCCAGCAGCTCGTCTTGGAACACCGGGGAGCTGTTTTTT. Translation: CASSSSWNTGELFF.

The table lists this clonotype with many counts. The chain has TRBV7-9 and TRBJ2-5, with D perhaps TRBD1 (5 bases). Per germline, CDR1 SEHNR and CDR2 FQNEAQ (reference sequence). V was cut by 1 base and J by 5 bases, with 17 bases left in between. This CDR3 has 16 residues. CDR3 protein: CASSLGFIQDNETQYF. CDR3 DNA: TGTGCCAGCAGCTTAGGATTTATACAGGATAATGAGACCCAGTACTTC. The full variable domain, in which reference TRBV7-9 and TRBJ2-5 provide the parts outside the CDR3, is DTGVSQNPRHKITKRGQNVTFRCDPISEHNRLYWYRQTLGQGPEFLTYFQNEAQLEKSRLLSDRFSAERPKGSFSTLEIQRTEQGDSAMYLCASSLGFIQDNETQYFGPGTRLLVL.

Details on this clonotype: Its ends do not fully match the called genes, so a read error is possible. The chain has TRBV25-1 and TRBJ2-1; D assignment may be TRBD1 or TRBD2 (5 bases each). The CDR3 covers 15 residues. CDR1 and CDR2 from the germline V gene are MGHDK and SYGVNS. The DNA for the CDR3 is TGTGCCAGCAGTGACGGGGCCCCTGGGAACGATGAGCAGCTCTTC. Protein product: CASSDGAPGNDEQLF. The full variable domain, its missing parts supplied by reference TRBV25-1 and TRBJ2-1, is EADIYQTPRYLVIGTGKKITLECSQTMGHDKMYWYQQDPGMELHLIHYSYGVNSTEKGDLSSESTVSRIRTEHFPLTLESARPSHTSQYLCASSDGAPGNDEQLFGPGTRLTVL.

This clonotype was observed a few times. A much bigger clone sits one base away, suggesting this may be a read error. The J gene is TRBJ1-1, the V gene TRBV29-1; D is undetermined. Germline lookup yields CDR1 SQVTM and CDR2 ANQGSEA. The CDR3 totals 12 residues. V lost 4 bases and J lost 1, with 7 bases in between. CDR3 DNA: TGCAGCGTTGTCTGGGAGAACACTGAAGCTTTCTTT. Translated: CSVVWENTEAFF. The complete variable domain, with remaining parts taken from reference TRBV29-1 and TRBJ1-1, reads SAVISQKPSRDICQRGTSLTIQCQVDSQVTMMFWYRQQPGQSLTLIATANQGSEATYESGFVIDKFPISRPNLTFSTLTVSNMSPEDSSIYLCSVVWENTEAFFGQGTRLTVV.